A single sample is the source of the 18 T cell receptor beta chains below, sequenced in a study of shared clonotypes between healthy human individuals. Produced via immunoSEQ multiplex PCR; TCRdb's table is partial and in-frame only. The table lists approximately 1,000,000 clones, 60% to 85% of them singletons. Material for sequencing was memory CD4+ T cells from PBMCs. Subset described: CD45RA-negative fraction. The source of these receptors is a man aged 18 to 29 in good health. Some clones in this sample may be carry-over from other donors' samples.

The chain carries TRBV18 and TRBJ2-7; a weak D match, TRBD2 (6 bases). CDR1 is KGHSH and CDR2 is LQKENI in the germline V gene. Trimming took 1 base from V and 4 from J, leaving 11 bases between them. The CDR3 spans 14 residues. The DNA for the CDR3 is TGTGCCAGCTCACCACGGGGGGAGACGTACGAGCAGTACTTC. Its translation: CASSPRGETYEQYF.

J is TRBJ1-1 and V is TRBV10-3; no clear D gene. The CDR3 runs 12 residues. The V gene's germline CDR1 is ENHRY and CDR2 SYGVKD. Trimming left V 6 bases short and J 1 base short, with 6 bases between. CDR3 sequence: CAIRVGNTEAFF. The CDR3 DNA reads TGTGCCATCAGAGTGGGGAACACTGAAGCTTTCTTT.

In DNA form, the CDR3 reads TGTGCCAGCCCCCGGGGTGAGGAAGAGACCCAGTACTTC. Translating it yields CASPRGEEETQYF. The J gene is TRBJ2-5, the V gene TRBV27, with TRBD2 as a possible D gene (5 bases). Trimming left V 8 bases short and J 3 bases short, with 13 bases between. The CDR3 has 13 amino acids. Germline V gives CDR1 MNHEY, CDR2 SMNVEV (reference sequence).

The V call is TRBV4-2, the J call TRBJ2-2; TRBD2 matches at 15 bases. Germline V gene lookup returns CDR1 LGHNA and CDR2 YNFKEQ. Unmatched junction bases numbered 4, after V lost 4 bases and J lost 1 base. There are 18 residues in the CDR3. The CDR3 coding sequence is TGTGCCAGCAGCCGGGGACTAGCGGGAGGCGTGAACACCGGGGAGCTGTTTTTT. It yields the protein CASSRGLAGGVNTGELFF.

This clone was picked up one time. V and J are TRBV4-3 and TRBJ2-4; 7 nucleotides agree with TRBD1. After removal of 0 bases from V and 5 bases from J, the junction contained 4 bases not matched to a gene. Looked up from germline, CDR1 is LGHNA and CDR2 is YSLEER. This CDR3 comprises 15 residues. The CDR3 sequence is CASSQDRDRENIQYF. CDR3 nucleotide sequence: TGCGCCAGCAGCCAAGATAGGGACAGAGAAAACATTCAGTACTTC.

This sequence joins TRBV30 and TRBJ2-3; 7 nucleotides align to TRBD2. Germline V lookup: CDR1 GTSNPN, CDR2 SVGIG (reference sequence). This CDR3 has 14 amino acids. J was trimmed by 1 base and V by 3 bases; bases with no gene match: 4. The CDR3 bases are TGTGCCTGGAGCGGCGGGAGAGGCACAGATACGCAGTATTTT. This codes for CAWSGGRGTDTQYF.

In regard to this clone: A far larger clone is one nucleotide away, so this likely arose from a read error. The genes are TRBV30 and TRBJ2-5; D is unclear. Per germline, CDR1 GTSNPN and CDR2 SVGIG (reference sequence). The length of the CDR3 is 14 residues. In nucleotides, the CDR3 is TGTGCCTGGAGGAGGCTCCTGTACCAAGATACCCAGTACTTC. Translation: CAWRRLLYQDTQYF.

This rearrangement joins TRBV4-1 to TRBJ2-5, with D hard to call. CDR1 MGHRA and CDR2 YSYEKL come from the germline V gene. V dropped 0 bases and J dropped 5 bases, with 7 bases sitting between them. The CDR3 sequence is 13 residues long. CDR3 amino acids: CASSQDGLETQYF. DNA of the CDR3: TGCGCCAGCAGCCAAGATGGGCTGGAGACCCAGTACTTC.

The gene calls are TRBV30 and TRBJ2-2; no clear D gene. V was cut by 0 bases and J by 5 bases, with 10 bases left in between. Looked up from germline, CDR1 is GTSNPN and CDR2 is SVGIG (reference sequence). The CDR3 extends over 14 amino acids. CDR3 nucleotide sequence: TGTGCCTGGAGTGTACATAGGGCTACCGGGGAGCTGTTTTTT. Its protein is CAWSVHRATGELFF.

This chain uses TRBV5-1 with TRBJ1-3, with TRBD1 matching 9 bases. Germline V gene lookup returns CDR1 SGHRS and CDR2 YFSETQ. The ends lost 1 base at V and 2 bases at J; junction bases unmatched: 13. This CDR3 comprises 19 residues. The CDR3 region has the DNA TGCGCCAGCAGCTTGACTTTTGGAGGACAGGGGATTGCTGGAAACACCATATATTTT. Protein product: CASSLTFGGQGIAGNTIYF.

This chain links TRBV15 with TRBJ2-6; no clear D gene. V dropped 3 bases and J dropped 0 bases, with 9 bases sitting between them. This CDR3 contains 16 residues. Germline V lookup: CDR1 LNHNV, CDR2 YYDKDF (reference sequence). CDR3 nucleotides: TGTGCCACCAGCAGCCCACGGTCCTCTGGGGCCAACGTCCTGACTTTC. It yields the protein CATSSPRSSGANVLTF.

V usage is TRBV7-9 and J usage is TRBJ1-1, with D maybe TRBD1 (6 bases). Trimming removed 5 bases at V and 1 base at J, with 11 bases between. Germline loops: CDR1 SEHNR, CDR2 FQNEAQ (reference sequence). This CDR3 has 14 residues. CDR3 amino acids: CASSETGSNTEAFF. In DNA form, the CDR3 reads TGTGCCAGCAGCGAAACAGGGTCGAACACTGAAGCTTTCTTT.

This chain links TRBV28 with TRBJ1-2; TRBD1 matches at 7 bases. This CDR3 is 13 amino acids long. The V gene's germline CDR1 is MDHEN and CDR2 SYDVKM. V lost 9 bases to trimming and J lost 2 bases; unmatched junction nucleotides: 6. This chain's CDR3 is CASHTGANYGYTF. The CDR3 DNA follows: TGTGCCAGTCACACAGGGGCCAACTATGGCTACACCTTC.

The chain recombines TRBV9 with TRBJ2-5; 9 nucleotides match TRBD2. The CDR3 runs to 14 residues. The ends lost 0 bases at V and 5 bases at J; junction bases unmatched: 2. The germline CDR1 and CDR2 sequences are SGDLS and YYNGEE. The CDR3 reads CASSVVAGGETQYF. Here the CDR3 DNA reads TGTGCCAGCAGCGTAGTGGCGGGAGGGGAGACCCAGTACTTC.

This clone has just a few counts. The chain uses TRBV2 and TRBJ2-7; 7 bases match TRBD2. In germline, CDR1 is SNHLY, CDR2 FYNNEI. CDR3 size: 13 residues. The J segment lost 4 bases and the V segment lost 7 bases, leaving 7 bases of the junction unmatched. CDR3 sequence (DNA): TGTGCCAGCAAAATGGGGGGGATTTACGAGCAGTACTTC. Protein: CASKMGGIYEQYF.

A few counts support this clone. The chain joins TRBV5-1 to TRBJ2-7; D unresolved. The CDR3 runs 14 residues. Germline lookup yields CDR1 SGHRS and CDR2 YFSETQ. V dropped 4 bases and J dropped 12 bases, with 23 bases sitting between them. In DNA form, the CDR3 reads TGCGCCAGCAGCCCCAATGTTATGACGGCTGGATGGTACTTC. Translated, it gives CASSPNVMTAGWYF.

The J gene is TRBJ2-4, the V gene TRBV5-1; the D gene is possibly TRBD2 (6 bases). Germline-derived CDR1 and CDR2 are SGHRS and YFSETQ. V lost 6 bases, J lost 1 base, and 11 bases lay in between. This CDR3 spans 14 amino acids. CDR3 in amino acids: CASTKGLAKNIQYF. CDR3 nucleotides: TGCGCCAGCACCAAGGGACTCGCCAAAAACATTCAGTACTTC. Drawing the rest from reference TRBV5-1 and TRBJ2-4, the complete variable domain is KAGVTQTPRYLIKTRGQQVTLSCSPISGHRSVSWYQQTPGQGLQFLFEYFSETQRNKGNFPGRFSGRQFSNSRSEMNVSTLELGDSALYLCASTKGLAKNIQYFGAGTRLSVL.

V and J are TRBV2 and TRBJ2-7, with a weak D call TRBD1 (6 bases). The CDR3 loop spans 15 amino acids. Germline V gene lookup returns CDR1 SNHLY and CDR2 FYNNEI. The ends were cut back, 7 bases at V and 5 bases at J, with 21 bases in the middle. The CDR3 sequence: CASKGSGTPRNEQYF. For the CDR3, the DNA is TGTGCCAGCAAGGGGTCCGGGACACCCCGGAACGAGCAGTACTTC.